These 27 T cell receptor beta chains originate from one sample sequenced in a study of tumor-infiltrating lymphocytes in primary liver carcinoma. Reverse transcription of 500 ng total RNA with a constant-region primer produced TCR beta cDNA. Generation of the TCR beta libraries relied on three nested multiplex PCR rounds using slightly modified ARM-PCR. The first two PCR rounds used TRBV1-TRBV30 forward primers with a C-beta reverse primer, around 10 cycles each. MiXCR, applied by TCRdb to the multiplex PCR reads, yields one record per CDR3 protein. Of about 210,000 distinct CDR3 sequences listed, less than 65% are singletons. Blood RNA was derived from unsorted whole blood, and germline DNA was extracted too. The sample was peripheral blood. These receptors all stem from a woman aged 55 to 70 with primary liver carcinoma and hepatitis B virus infection.

Comments on this clonotype: A much larger clone lies one base from this, so it may be a read error. A read error is likely, as this CDR3 ends without the conserved phenylalanine or tryptophan. The chain combines TRBV6-5 with TRBJ1-6; D remains ambiguous. This CDR3 has 15 residues. Germline V CDR1 and CDR2: MNHEY, SVGAGI. Trimming removed 0 bases at V and 7 bases at J, with 10 bases between. In DNA form, the CDR3 reads TGTGCCAGCAGTTACTCGTACGCGGGGAATTCACCCCTCCACATT. The encoded protein is CASSYSYAGNSPLHI.

This clonotype has at least ten counts. The chain links TRBV11-3 to TRBJ2-7; D possibly corresponds to TRBD1 (6 bases). Deletions cut 5 bases from V and 0 bases from J, with 11 bases between. The CDR3 extends over 14 amino acids. Germline V gene data show CDR1 as SGHNT and CDR2 as YENEEA. CDR3 in DNA: TGTGCCAGCAGCCCCGGGACATACTCCTACGAGCAGTACTTC. This gives the protein CASSPGTYSYEQYF. Full variable domain (remainder filled in from reference TRBV11-3 and TRBJ2-7): EAGVVQSPRYKIIEKKQPVAFWCNPISGHNTLYWYLQNLGQGPELLIRYENEEAVDDSQLPKDRFSAERLKGVDSTLKIQPAELGDSAVYLCASSPGTYSYEQYFGPGTRLTVT.

Remarks on this clonotype: Likely a read error: the CDR3 ends without its conserved phenylalanine or tryptophan. V is TRBV11-2 and J is TRBJ2-6, with D possibly matching TRBD2 (5 bases). V was clipped by 9 bases and J by 0 bases, with 12 bases between them. The CDR3 has 15 amino acids. Per the germline V gene, CDR1 is SGHAT and CDR2 is FQNNGV. CDR3 in amino acids: CASSATSSGANVLTL. CDR3 bases: TGTGCCAGTAGCGCGACGAGCTCTGGGGCCAACGTCCTGACTCTC.

Only one count was recorded for this clonotype. Likely a read error: the CDR3 ends without its conserved phenylalanine or tryptophan. The DNA is omitted, as the CDR3 cannot be located on it reliably, and the CDR3 follows TCRdb's listing. The gene calls are TRBV6-5 and TRBJ2-7; TRBD1 is the table's D call, not checked against the DNA. The CDR3 is 16 residues long, ends included. Germline CDR1 reads MNHEY; CDR2 reads SVGAGI. CDR3 sequence: CTSTYSTETGSYEQCL.

On this clonotype: At one boundary the junction diverges from the germline segment, which might be a read error. The chain couples TRBV11-3 to TRBJ2-1; D may be TRBD2 (5 bases). CDR1 SGHNT and CDR2 YENEEA come from the germline V gene. The CDR3 runs 17 residues. In DNA form, the CDR3 reads TGTGCCAGCAGCTTAGGGTTCGGCGGACTTTCCCACAATGAGCAGCTCTTC. This codes for CASSLGFGGLSHNEQLF.

Worth noting for this clonotype: An end of the junction does not agree with germline; a read error may underlie this. The chain is built from TRBV11-2 and TRBJ1-2, with D perhaps TRBD1 (6 bases). CDR3 size: 15 residues. The germline V gene has CDR1 SGHAT and CDR2 FQNNGV. The CDR3 spells CASSLGTGYNYDYTF. The CDR3 bases are TGTGCCAGCAGCTTAGGAACAGGGTACAACTATGACTACACCTTT.

This clonotype showed up many times. V usage is TRBV6-5 and J usage is TRBJ2-3; D unresolved. Germline V gene data show CDR1 as MNHEY and CDR2 as SVGAGI. Trimming cost V 2 bases and J 0 bases, with 9 bases left between them. The CDR3 has 15 residues. The CDR3 coding sequence is TGTGCCAGCAGTTACGGTGGAAAGAGCACAGATACGCAGTATTTT. Translated: CASSYGGKSTDTQYF.

About this clonotype itself: This may stem from a read error, because a much larger clone lies one nucleotide away. The genes are TRBV5-5 and TRBJ2-1; no clear D gene. The CDR3 runs 15 residues. Looked up from germline, CDR1 is SGHKS and CDR2 is YYEKEE (reference sequence). Deletions cut 3 bases from V and 7 bases from J, with 17 bases between. CDR3 nucleotides: TGTGCCAGCAGCTCGGCCCAGCTCCGGGCGAATGAGCAGTTCTTC. Protein product: CASSSAQLRANEQFF.

Concerning this clonotype: Here the CDR3 omits its conserved ending phenylalanine or tryptophan, so a read error is the likely source. This chain uses TRBV11-2 with TRBJ1-1; D might be TRBD1 (5 bases). CDR1 is SGHAT and CDR2 is FQNNGV in the germline V gene. The CDR3 sequence is 13 residues long. In nucleotides, the CDR3 is TGTGCCAACAGCTTAGAGTCAGGGAGTGAAGCTTTCTAT. It specifies CANSLESGSEAFY.

With regard to this clonotype: A much bigger clone sits one base away, suggesting this may be a read error. J is TRBJ2-7 and V is TRBV12-3 or TRBV12-4, with TRBD1 matching over 7 bases. This CDR3 has 14 residues. In DNA, the CDR3 is TGTGCCTGCAGTTTAGGCCAGGGGGTCTACGAGCAGTACTTC. This codes for CACSLGQGVYEQYF.

This rearrangement joins TRBV6-5 to TRBJ2-1; D unclear. Germline V gene data show CDR1 as MNHEY and CDR2 as SVGAGI. Trimming shortened V by 6 bases and J by 4 bases, and 10 bases separated the two germline ends. The CDR3 loop spans 13 amino acids. The CDR3 reads CASRFGGYNEQFF. The CDR3, as DNA: TGTGCCAGCAGGTTTGGCGGATACAATGAGCAGTTCTTC.

The J gene is TRBJ2-1, the V gene TRBV28; 7 positions match TRBD2. The trim removed 4 bases at V and 0 bases at J, leaving 6 bases unmatched. Per germline, CDR1 MDHEN and CDR2 SYDVKM. This CDR3 contains 16 residues. CDR3 loop: CASSSPRGSSYNEQFF. In DNA, the CDR3 is TGTGCCAGCAGTTCCCCCCGCGGGAGCTCCTACAATGAGCAGTTCTTC.

In the case of this clonotype: The conserved final phenylalanine or tryptophan is absent from the CDR3, which likely points to a read error. The DNA is left out, because the CDR3 cannot be placed on it with certainty; the CDR3 is given as TCRdb lists it. The rearrangement joins TRBV6-1 to TRBJ1-5; the D call in the table, TRBD1, was not verified against the DNA. The CDR3 is made up of 15 amino acids, end residues included. CDR1 and CDR2 from the germline V gene are MNHNS and SASEGT. CDR3 loop: CASRVSGDSNQPQHL.

Worth noting for this clonotype: At one end the junction does not follow the germline gene, possibly because of a read error. This chain uses TRBV11-2 with TRBJ2-7, with a weak D call TRBD2 (6 bases). Germline assignment: CDR1 SGHAT and CDR2 FQNNGV. This CDR3 is built from 14 residues. The DNA for the CDR3 is TGTGCTAGCAATCTCTGCGGGACCCTCTACGAGCAGTACTTC. Encoded protein: CASNLCGTLYEQYF.

On this clonotype: This CDR3 is missing its conserved last phenylalanine or tryptophan, likely due to a read error. The V gene is TRBV29-1, the J gene TRBJ2-6; D remains ambiguous. CDR1 SQVTM and CDR2 ANQGSEA come from the germline V gene. Trimming left V 4 bases short and J 0 bases short, with 4 bases between. The CDR3 length is 13 residues. CDR3 bases: TGCAGCGTTGCATCCTCTGGGGCCAACGTCCTGACTCTC. Translation: CSVASSGANVLTL.

The chain couples TRBV12-3 or TRBV12-4 to TRBJ2-7; D is possibly TRBD2 (6 bases). This CDR3 has 13 residues. The CDR3 nucleotides read TGTGCCAGCAGGCGGGACGCACCCTACGACCAGTACGTC. As protein: CASRRDAPYDQYV.

Comment on this clonotype: A much larger clone is a single base away; this may be a read error. The CDR3 region has the DNA TGTGCCAACAGTGACGACAGGCCCCTAACCTACGAGCAGTACTTC. Translation: CANSDDRPLTYEQYF. The chain joins TRBV12-3 or TRBV12-4 to TRBJ2-7; tentative D call: TRBD1 (6 bases). The CDR3 covers 15 residues.

Comment on this clonotype: This clone may be a read error of a much larger clone one base away. This rearrangement joins TRBV29-1 to TRBJ1-1, with a tentative D call TRBD1 (5 bases). Germline CDR1 and CDR2: SQVTM and ANQGSEA. The CDR3 length is 13 residues. For the CDR3, the DNA is TGCAGCCCCCCGGGGGACCTGAACGCTGAAGCTTTCTTT. Translated, it gives CSPPGDLNAEAFF.

This clonotype was recorded at least ten times. The J gene is TRBJ2-7, the V gene TRBV30; 11 bases are a match to TRBD2. With 3 bases clipped from V and 1 base from J, the junction kept 11 bases outside the gene matches. The CDR3 totals 17 residues. Germline assignment: CDR1 GTSNPN and CDR2 SVGIG (reference sequence). The CDR3 DNA sequence: TGTGCCTGGAGCCTCGAAGTAAGACTAGCGGGATCCTACGAGCAGTACTTC. This encodes CAWSLEVRLAGSYEQYF.

This clonotype was seen a handful of times. The chain carries TRBV5-5 and TRBJ2-7, with 9 bases lining up with TRBD1. CDR3 size: 14 residues. Germline V gives CDR1 SGHKS, CDR2 YYEKEE (reference sequence). V trimming: 4 bases; J trimming: 5 bases; junction bases outside the gene matches: 7. The CDR3 coding sequence is TGTGCCAGCAGCACAGGGGGCGTGAGTAACGAGCAGTACTTC. It yields the protein CASSTGGVSNEQYF.

The J gene is TRBJ1-2, the V gene TRBV29-1; D perhaps matches TRBD1 (5 bases). The germline gives CDR1 SQVTM, CDR2 ANQGSEA. The CDR3 has 16 residues. The germline V and J ends were trimmed by 6 bases and 1 base, with 21 bases remaining between them. CDR3 nucleotides: TGCAGCGTAGCACAAAGCGGACTGGGACGTAACTATGGCTACACCTTC. The encoded protein is CSVAQSGLGRNYGYTF.

This chain links TRBV4-1 with TRBJ1-1; D is ambiguous. CDR3 length: 20 amino acids. CDR1 MGHRA and CDR2 YSYEKL come from the germline V gene. The V end was cut by 10 bases, the J end by 1 base, with 34 bases between. For the CDR3, the DNA is TGCGCCAACCGCCGTTCTTTGAAGGGCGTTACAAATCGGGGGAACACTGAAGCTTTCTTT. The encoded protein is CANRRSLKGVTNRGNTEAFF.

This clonotype was detected many times. This rearrangement joins TRBV6-1 to TRBJ2-5, with 8 bases fitting TRBD1. Germline CDR1 reads MNHNS; CDR2 reads SASEGT. V lost 4 bases to trimming and J lost 2 bases; unmatched junction nucleotides: 6. The CDR3 consists of 15 residues. The DNA for the CDR3 is TGTGCCAGCAGTGCCCGGGACAGGCAACAAGAGACCCAGTACTTC. Residues: CASSARDRQQETQYF.

About this clonotype itself: The junction shows a germline mismatch at one end, possibly a read error. This chain links TRBV5-4 with TRBJ2-2; D possibly matches TRBD1 or TRBD2 (5 bases each). This CDR3 has 16 residues. Germline CDR1 is SGHNT and CDR2 is YYREEE (reference sequence). CDR3 DNA: TGTGCCAGCAGCCCCATCAGCGGACAAAACATCGGGGAGCTGGTTTTT. Amino acid sequence: CASSPISGQNIGELVF. The entire variable domain, with the rest obtained from reference TRBV5-4 and TRBJ2-2, is as follows: ETGVTQSPTHLIKTRGQQVTLRCSSQSGHNTVSWYQQALGQGPQFIFQYYREEENGRGNFPPRFSGLQFPNYSSELNVNALELDDSALYLCASSPISGQNIGELVFGEGSRLTVL.

This clonotype was detected only a few times. V is TRBV19 and J is TRBJ2-1; the D gene is possibly TRBD2 (8 bases). Trimming cost V 6 bases and J 12 bases, with 21 bases left between them. Germline V gives CDR1 LNHDA, CDR2 SQIVND (reference sequence). The CDR3 consists of 14 residues. CDR3 bases: TGTGCCAGTAGCACGGACAGGTTCGGACTAGCGCAGTTCTTC. Residues: CASSTDRFGLAQFF.

Comment on this clonotype: The junction departs from the called germline gene at one end, perhaps through a read error. The genes are TRBV11-2 and TRBJ2-1, with TRBD1 as a possible D gene (5 bases). The CDR3 has 13 amino acids. Germline V gene sequence: CDR1 SGHAT, CDR2 FQNNGV. CDR3 in DNA: TGTGCCAGCTCGATGAGCAGGGCAGCTGAGCACTTCTTC. This sequence encodes CASSMSRAAEHFF.

Only one count was recorded for this clonotype. Just one base apart from a much larger clone, this may be a read error. V usage is TRBV4-2 and J usage is TRBJ1-1; TRBD1 matches 7 bases. The CDR3 loop spans 16 amino acids. The germline V gene encodes CDR1 LGHNA and CDR2 YNFKEQ. After removal of 0 bases from V and 0 bases from J, the junction contained 4 bases not matched to a gene. CDR3 nucleotides: TGTGCCAGCAGCCAAGAGGCAGGGGGGGTGAACACTGAAGCTTTCTTT. Protein: CASSQEAGGVNTEAFF.